The entry below gives a single T cell receptor (beta chain) sequence along with its context. Its matching antigen is unknown. TCRdb keeps only in-frame clones here, not all; method: immunoSEQ multiplex PCR. This sample has about 94,000 clones; nearly 90% occur once, and the top ten carry 10% to 15%. The data were obtained in a study of T cell responses to AZD1222 COVID-19 vaccine. The study, taken as a whole, reports: Recipients of AZD1222 seropositive at baseline numbered only five or six. Donor demographics were predominantly white British with a female majority; clonal diversity may be underestimated.

Per the germline V gene, CDR1 is KGHDR and CDR2 is SFDVKD. The CDR3 length is 12 residues. Sequencing was performed on peripheral blood, taken on day 0 of AZD1222 vaccination. The sequence came from an adult in good health. The chain links TRBV24-1 to TRBJ1-1; the D is unclear. The CDR3 DNA sequence: TGTGCGGAGCCCTCCGGGAACACTGAAGCTTTCTTT. Translating it yields CAEPSGNTEAFF.